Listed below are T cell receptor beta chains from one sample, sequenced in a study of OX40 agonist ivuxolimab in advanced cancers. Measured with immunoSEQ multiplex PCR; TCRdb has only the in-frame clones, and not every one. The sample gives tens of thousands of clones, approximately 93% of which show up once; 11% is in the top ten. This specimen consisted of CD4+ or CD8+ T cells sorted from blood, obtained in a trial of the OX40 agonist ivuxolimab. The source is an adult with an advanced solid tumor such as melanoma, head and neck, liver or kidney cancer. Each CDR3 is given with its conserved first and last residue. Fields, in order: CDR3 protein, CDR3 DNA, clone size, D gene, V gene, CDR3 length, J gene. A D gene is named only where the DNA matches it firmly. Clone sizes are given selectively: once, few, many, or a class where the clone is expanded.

CDR3aa: CASSVGGGTLGETQYF
CDR3nt: TGTGCCAGCAGCGTGGGCGGAGGGACCCTCGGGGAGACCCAGTACTTC
abundance: -
d_gene: -
v_gene: TRBV9
len: 16
j_gene: TRBJ2-5

CDR3aa: CSASSGAEQFF
CDR3nt: TGCAGTGCTAGCTCAGGGGCTGAGCAGTTCTTC
abundance: -
d_gene: -
v_gene: TRBV20-1
len: 11
j_gene: TRBJ2-1

CDR3aa: CASTPTSGTADFYGYTF
CDR3nt: TGTGCCAGCACCCCAACCTCCGGGACAGCAGATTTCTATGGCTACACCTTC
abundance: -
d_gene: TRBD1
v_gene: TRBV27
len: 17
j_gene: TRBJ1-2

CDR3aa: CASSSGLAGNEQFF
CDR3nt: TGTGCCAGCAGCTCGGGACTAGCGGGGAATGAGCAGTTCTTC
abundance: -
d_gene: TRBD2
v_gene: TRBV5-4
len: 14
j_gene: TRBJ2-1

CDR3aa: CASSWEQGYEQYF
CDR3nt: TGTGCCAGCAGTTGGGAACAGGGATACGAGCAGTACTTC
abundance: once
d_gene: -
v_gene: TRBV5-6
len: 13
j_gene: TRBJ2-7

CDR3aa: CASSIRLGATTDTQYF
CDR3nt: TGTGCCAGCAGCATCCGACTAGGAGCTACCACAGATACGCAGTATTTT
abundance: -
d_gene: -
v_gene: TRBV9
len: 16
j_gene: TRBJ2-3

CDR3aa: CASSSQSGWTGLSGANVLTF
CDR3nt: TGTGCCAGCAGTTCGCAGAGTGGCTGGACAGGGCTATCCGGGGCCAACGTCCTGACTTTC
abundance: -
d_gene: TRBD1
v_gene: TRBV27
len: 20
j_gene: TRBJ2-6

CDR3aa: CAWSSQRETDTQYF
CDR3nt: TGTGCCTGGAGTTCACAGCGGGAGACAGATACGCAGTATTTT
abundance: -
d_gene: TRBD2
v_gene: TRBV30
len: 14
j_gene: TRBJ2-3

CDR3aa: CAITDTSRGVQDTEAFF
CDR3nt: TGTGCCATCACTGATACCTCACGGGGGGTGCAAGACACTGAAGCTTTCTTT
abundance: -
d_gene: -
v_gene: TRBV10-3
len: 17
j_gene: TRBJ1-1

CDR3aa: CASSPVPGDTQYF
CDR3nt: TGTGCCAGCTCACCAGTGCCAGGGGATACGCAGTATTTT
abundance: -
d_gene: -
v_gene: TRBV18
len: 13
j_gene: TRBJ2-3

CDR3aa: CASGVAGFYEQYF
CDR3nt: TGTGCTAGTGGGGTAGCGGGTTTCTACGAGCAGTACTTC
abundance: once
d_gene: TRBD2
v_gene: TRBV12-5
len: 13
j_gene: TRBJ2-7